The 16 T cell receptor beta chains given below trace back to one sample, sequenced in a study of blood T cell repertoires in COVID-19. Profiled with immunoSEQ multiplex PCR; TCRdb holds only in-frame clones, not every one. The sample contains about 140,000 clones, roughly 86% of which appear only once. Sequencing input: peripheral blood. These receptors were obtained from a woman in her forties or fifties with acute or convalescent COVID-19.

The gene calls are TRBV29-1 and TRBJ1-3, with 7 bases matching TRBD1. The CDR3 covers 14 residues. Germline V CDR1 and CDR2: SQVTM, ANQGSEA. Losses at the gene ends were 0 bases for V and 4 bases for J; bases not matched to a gene: 3. CDR3: CSVEDTGVGNTIYF. In DNA, the CDR3 is TGCAGCGTTGAAGATACAGGGGTAGGAAACACCATATATTTT. Together with reference TRBV29-1 and TRBJ1-3, the CDR3 gives the full variable domain: SAVISQKPSRDICQRGTSLTIQCQVDSQVTMMFWYRQQPGQSLTLIATANQGSEATYESGFVIDKFPISRPNLTFSTLTVSNMSPEDSSIYLCSVEDTGVGNTIYFGEGSWLTVV.

This clone was detected only once. The CDR3 nucleotides are TGTGCCAGCAGCTTCGGACGCGGGAATCTAAGGAACACCATATATTTT. It yields the protein CASSFGRGNLRNTIYF. The chain carries TRBV7-9 and TRBJ1-3; D unresolved. Germline V lookup: CDR1 SEHNR, CDR2 FQNEAQ (reference sequence). The V and J ends lost 3 bases and 7 bases respectively, with 19 bases between them. This CDR3 is built from 16 residues.

The CDR3 reads CASRRGGQTDTQYF. CDR3 coding DNA: TGTGCCAGCAGACGGGGGGGGCAGACAGATACGCAGTATTTT. The J gene is TRBJ2-3, the V gene TRBV2; 8 bases are shared with TRBD2. The trim removed 6 bases at V and 3 bases at J, leaving 5 bases unmatched. Germline CDR1 reads SNHLY; CDR2 reads FYNNEI. CDR3 length: 14 residues.

The V and J genes are TRBV30 and TRBJ2-7; D is possibly TRBD1 (6 bases). The CDR3 is 15 residues long. CDR1 GTSNPN and CDR2 SVGIG come from the germline V gene (reference sequence). The ends were cut back, 2 bases at V and 3 bases at J, with 17 bases in the middle. DNA of the CDR3: TGTGCCTGGAGTATTGCACAGGGCCTAATCTACGAGCAGTACTTC. It is translated as CAWSIAQGLIYEQYF.

The chain is built from TRBV7-8 and TRBJ2-7; 11 bases fit TRBD1. With 3 bases clipped from V and 3 bases from J, the junction kept 4 bases outside the gene matches. The CDR3 runs 15 residues. The germline V gene encodes CDR1 SGHVS and CDR2 FQNEAQ. The CDR3 spells CASSFGGQGVYEQYF. The CDR3 DNA is TGTGCCAGCAGCTTTGGGGGACAGGGGGTCTACGAGCAGTACTTC. The full variable domain, with the rest looked up from reference TRBV7-8 and TRBJ2-7, is GAGVSQSPRYKVAKRGQDVALRCDPISGHVSLFWYQQALGQGPEFLTYFQNEAQLDKSGLPSDRFFAERPEGSVSTLKIQRTQQEDSAVYLCASSFGGQGVYEQYFGPGTRLTVT.

This clone has more than one count but fewer than ten. J is TRBJ2-5 and V is TRBV7-2, with D tentatively TRBD2 (5 bases). This CDR3 is built from 14 residues. Trimming took 3 bases from V and 7 from J, leaving 15 bases between them. CDR1 is SGHTA and CDR2 is FQGNSA in the germline V gene. The CDR3 DNA reads as TGTGCCAGCAGCTTGCGGGCCCCTCCGCCGACCCAGTACTTC. It specifies CASSLRAPPPTQYF.

This clone was picked up a small number of times. An end of the junction differs from the germline gene, which may be a read error. The V gene is TRBV5-4, the J gene TRBJ2-1, with 7 bases aligning to TRBD1. The CDR3 is 15 residues long. CDR1 and CDR2 (germline): SGHNT, YYREEE (reference sequence). CDR3 sequence reads: CASSSDRDHYDEQFF. The CDR3 DNA follows: TGTGCCAGCAGCTCAGACAGGGACCACTACGATGAGCAGTTCTTC.

The chain links TRBV21-1 to TRBJ2-7; the table's D call, TRBD2, has no DNA check behind it. TRBV21-1 is an annotated pseudogene. The CDR3 runs 19 residues. The CDR3 nucleotides read TGTGCCAGCAGCCCCCCCTACCGACAAGGGCGCGGGAGCTCCTACGAGCAGTACTTC. Amino acid sequence: CASSPPYRQGRGSSYEQYF.

The chain joins TRBV29-1 to TRBJ1-1, with 7 bases identical to TRBD1. This CDR3 comprises 13 residues. Germline V gene sequence: CDR1 SQVTM, CDR2 ANQGSEA. J lost 1 base, V lost 6 bases, and 5 bases had no gene match. The DNA for the CDR3 is TGCAGCGTAACAGGGGTAAGGAACACTGAAGCTTTCTTT. As protein: CSVTGVRNTEAFF.

This clone was detected only a few times. This chain connects TRBV4-2 to TRBJ2-2, with 9 nucleotides matching TRBD2. Germline V gene lookup returns CDR1 LGHNA and CDR2 YNFKEQ. V shed 1 base, J shed 5 bases, and the junction held 11 bases outside the gene matches. This CDR3 is built from 18 residues. CDR3 DNA: TGTGCCAGCAGCCAAGCTGTTGGGATAGCGGGAGAAACCGGGGAGCTGTTTTTT. It codes for CASSQAVGIAGETGELFF.

The chain uses TRBV27 and TRBJ1-2, with TRBD1 matching over 11 bases. Trimming removed 6 bases from V and 6 bases from J; junction bases left unmatched: 3. CDR3 length equals 13 residues. Germline V gene lookup returns CDR1 MNHEY and CDR2 SMNVEV (reference sequence). CDR3 nucleotide sequence: TGTGCCAGCAGAAAGGACAGGGGGCATGGCTACACCTTC. Translation: CASRKDRGHGYTF.

The V gene is TRBV6-6, the J gene TRBJ1-2; maybe TRBD1 (6 bases). Trimming removed 0 bases at V and 4 bases at J, with 9 bases between. CDR3 length: 14 amino acids. The germline V gene has CDR1 MNHNY and CDR2 SVGAGI (reference sequence). The CDR3 protein is CASSYSGGSYGYTF. The CDR3 nucleotides are TGTGCCAGCAGTTACTCAGGGGGTAGCTATGGCTACACCTTC.

Only a few counts were recorded for this clone. The chain recombines TRBV5-1 with TRBJ1-1; no reliable D call. The V gene lost 5 bases and the J gene lost 0 bases, with 8 bases spanning the gap. CDR1 SGHRS and CDR2 YFSETQ come from the germline V gene. The CDR3 runs to 13 residues. CDR3 sequence reads: CASREDLNTEAFF. The DNA for the CDR3 is TGCGCCAGCAGGGAGGACTTGAACACTGAAGCTTTCTTT.

This chain connects TRBV7-9 to TRBJ2-3, with 7 bases fitting TRBD2. The J segment lost 5 bases and the V segment lost 5 bases, leaving 7 bases of the junction unmatched. CDR1 is SEHNR and CDR2 is FQNEAQ in the germline V gene (reference sequence). The CDR3 is 14 residues long. CDR3 in DNA: TGTGCCAGCAGCCAGACGGGGGGATTAGATACGCAGTATTTT. This codes for CASSQTGGLDTQYF.

V and J are TRBV30 and TRBJ2-2, with a weak D call TRBD1 (6 bases). CDR1 is GTSNPN and CDR2 is SVGIG in the germline V gene (reference sequence). This CDR3 has 14 residues. The V gene lost 3 bases and the J gene lost 7 bases, with 15 bases spanning the gap. CDR3 sequence (DNA): TGTGCCTGGAGAGGGGGTAGCAATGGCGGGGAGCTGTTTTTT. This sequence encodes CAWRGGSNGGELFF.

The chain links TRBV19 to TRBJ2-2; 10 bases agree with TRBD2. V was pared by 0 bases and J by 7 bases, with 8 bases of the junction left unmatched. Per germline, CDR1 LNHDA and CDR2 SQIVND (reference sequence). This CDR3 is 17 amino acids long. CDR3 sequence reads: CASSIELAGSGGGELFF. As DNA, the CDR3 is TGTGCCAGTAGTATAGAACTAGCGGGGAGTGGTGGCGGGGAGCTGTTTTTT.